The clone carrying this T cell receptor (beta chain) was seen at least ten times. The sample is drawn from a study of Graves' ophthalmopathy and Graves' hyperthyroidism. The authors amplified TCR beta CDR3 regions, and they did so from RNA transcripts for repertoire sequencing. HTBI primers primed a first-round RT-PCR, and a second-round multiplex PCR followed. TCRdb redid the calling of the multiplex PCR reads with MiXCR, one entry per CDR3 protein. The table records 400,000 or so distinct CDR3 sequences, about a sixth of them present only once. The receptor comes from an adult woman with stable Graves' hyperthyroidism. Sequenced sample: peripheral blood.

The CDR3 sequence is CASSLEQGYQETQYF. The CDR3 DNA follows: TGTGCCAGCAGCTTAGAACAGGGTTACCAAGAGACCCAGTACTTC. The rearrangement uses TRBV7-2 and TRBJ2-5; the D gene is possibly TRBD1 (6 bases). V lost 1 base, J lost 0 bases, and 9 bases lay in between. The CDR3 covers 15 residues. Germline values: CDR1 SGHTA, CDR2 FQGNSA.